These 7 T cell receptor beta chains came from one sample sequenced in a study of cytomegalovirus exposure and HLA in healthy donors (dated by TCRdb to 2017 to 2019). The method behind the library was the immunoSEQ multiplex PCR assay. For the multiplex PCR, a mixture combining 60 forward primers for TCR Vbeta segments and 13 reverse primers for TCR Jbeta segments was used. This is the immuneACCESS table as TCRdb keeps it, with only in-frame sequences that have V and J called. A part of the clones is gone; compared with another copy, unresolved V genes explain less than half, and the rest is unexplained. This sample holds 150,000 to 200,000 clones; approximately 82% were observed only once. Roughly 1.5% of the sample is in the top ten clones. The sequencing input was PBMCs. The receptors shown here come from a woman between 18 and 29 years old in good health and CMV-seronegative.

The chain recombines TRBV27 with TRBJ2-1; TRBD1 is a possible D gene (5 bases). V was trimmed by 2 bases and J by 4 bases, leaving 12 bases between them. CDR3 length: 15 residues. CDR1 MNHEY and CDR2 SMNVEV come from the germline V gene (reference sequence). This CDR3 is CASSLRQGTYNEQFF. In nucleotides, the CDR3 is TGTGCCAGCAGTTTACGGCAGGGAACATACAATGAGCAGTTCTTC.

The chain couples TRBV6-5 to TRBJ2-1; 12 bases agree with TRBD2. With V trimmed by 7 bases and J by 4 bases, 5 bases remained unmatched. The germline gives CDR1 MNHEY, CDR2 SVGAGI. The CDR3 is 15 residues long. The CDR3 here is CASIRLAGDYNEQFF. The CDR3 bases are TGTGCCAGCATTCGACTAGCGGGAGATTACAATGAGCAGTTCTTC.

V usage is TRBV7-6 and J usage is TRBJ2-3; no firm D call. V dropped 5 bases and J dropped 0 bases, with 3 bases sitting between them. There are 12 residues in the CDR3. Germline V lookup: CDR1 SGHVS, CDR2 FNYEAQ. CDR3 sequence (DNA): TGTGCCAGCAGCGGCAGCACAGATACGCAGTATTTT. Its protein is CASSGSTDTQYF.

The rearrangement joins TRBV19 to TRBJ1-4; a possible D gene is TRBD1 (5 bases). Germline V gives CDR1 LNHDA, CDR2 SQIVND (reference sequence). Trimming took off 5 bases at V and 0 bases at J, with 10 bases between the two ends. The CDR3 extends over 15 amino acids. The DNA for the CDR3 is TGTGCCAGTAGTTTCTCGACAGCAACTAATGAAAAACTGTTTTTT. Its translation: CASSFSTATNEKLFF.

A remark on this clone: The junction does not match germline at one end; this may be a read error. The chain recombines TRBV7-9 with TRBJ2-7, with D perhaps TRBD2 (5 bases). CDR1 is SEHNR, CDR2 FQNEAQ, per germline (reference sequence). The CDR3 has 14 amino acids. The DNA for the CDR3 is TGTTCCAGCAGGCCGCTGGGGAGCTCCTACGAGCAGTACTTC. Translated: CSSRPLGSSYEQYF.

The chain is built from TRBV19 and TRBJ1-5; D might be TRBD1 (5 bases). CDR1 LNHDA and CDR2 SQIVND come from the germline V gene (reference sequence). V lost 6 bases, J lost 6 bases, and 15 bases lay in between. The CDR3 is 14 residues long. The chain's CDR3 is CASSTGTVSQPQHF. The CDR3, as DNA: TGTGCCAGTAGCACCGGGACTGTAAGTCAGCCCCAGCATTTT.

This chain uses TRBV19 with TRBJ2-1; the D gene is possibly TRBD2 (6 bases). CDR3 size: 15 residues. In germline, CDR1 is LNHDA, CDR2 SQIVND (reference sequence). V was cut by 5 bases and J by 2 bases, with 13 bases left in between. CDR3 DNA sequence: TGTGCCAGTAGTCCCCCCCTAGCGCCCTACAATGAGCAGTTCTTC. This gives the protein CASSPPLAPYNEQFF.